This T cell receptor (beta chain) was sequenced during a study of regulatory T cells in long-lasting Graves disease. Time point meaning: newly diagnosed GD, antithyroid drugs for less than 3 months. Making the TCR library involved RNA that had been extracted from PBMCs. Arm-PCR of CDR3 regions and iRepertoire HTBI primers were used to build TCR beta libraries. TCRdb itself ran the multiplex PCR reads through MiXCR, one entry per CDR3 protein. The repertoire holds about 440,000 distinct CDR3 sequences, around 14% seen once, with 16% in the top ten. This clonotype was observed many times. CDR3 size: 14 residues. Germline values: CDR1 PRHDT, CDR2 FYEKMQ (reference sequence). Trimming took 4 bases from V and 2 from J, leaving 12 bases between them. The same specimen was also included in a second study, on T cells in Graves' hyperthyroidism and ophthalmopathy.

The rearrangement joins TRBV13 to TRBJ2-7; a possible D gene is TRBD1 (5 bases). The TCR was taken from a woman younger than 45 with Graves disease. This specimen was peripheral blood mononuclear cells (PBMCs), taken at new diagnosis, from a patient treated with antithyroid drugs. The CDR3: CASSSTETTYEQYF. In nucleotides, the CDR3 is TGTGCCAGCAGCTCGACAGAAACAACCTACGAGCAGTACTTC.